The subject of this entry is one T cell receptor beta chain. This CDR3 comprises 15 residues. Generated by immunoSEQ multiplex PCR, the TCRdb table keeps only in-frame clones and is missing some. The data show about 140,000 clones, around 80% seen once. This sample is drawn from a study of cytotoxic CD8 clonotypes in ibrutinib-treated CLL. The genes are TRBV21-1 and TRBJ2-4; the D call of TRBD2 is as the table states it, not checked on the DNA. TRBV21-1 is marked as a pseudogene. Sequencing used PBMCs, obtained after 36 months of ibrutinib treatment. The sequence derives from a human donor with chronic lymphocytic leukemia. The DNA of the CDR3 is TGTGCCAGCAGCAAAGCGGGGGGAGTCAAAAACATTCAGTACTTC. It yields the protein CASSKAGGVKNIQYF.